The clone carrying this T cell receptor beta chain came up a few times. What it binds is not known. The data were taken from a study of T cell therapy after organ transplantation. Study background: Short-term post-therapy samples: blood collected 4 to 8 weeks after completing therapy.

Some clones are missing from TCRdb's copy, which holds only in-frame ones; the method was immunoSEQ multiplex PCR. The data show just under 20,000 clones, with roughly four fifths seen just once and about a tenth held by the top ten. Time point here: 4-8 weeks after completion of therapy. This clonotype was obtained from a human patient who had received a solid organ transplant and had CMV disease. Some T cells here may be from the graft donor. The source was CD8+ T cells from blood, collected after autologous CMV-specific T cell therapy.

The CDR3 reads CASSLQGSQPQHF. In DNA form, the CDR3 reads TGTGCCAGCAGCTTGCAAGGTTCTCAGCCCCAGCATTTT. The rearrangement joins TRBV5-6 to TRBJ1-5; no reliable D call. V dropped 1 base and J dropped 6 bases, with 8 bases sitting between them. Looked up from germline, CDR1 is SGHDT and CDR2 is YYEEEE. The CDR3 consists of 13 residues. The entire variable domain, with the rest obtained from reference TRBV5-6 and TRBJ1-5, is as follows: DAGVTQSPTHLIKTRGQQVTLRCSPKSGHDTVSWYQQALGQGPQFIFQYYEEEERQRGNFPDRFSGHQFPNYSSELNVNALLLGDSALYLCASSLQGSQPQHFGDGTRLSIL.